This TCR beta chain appears in the sequencing data of a study of cytomegalovirus exposure and HLA in healthy donors. On the study more broadly: Of all 360 or so donors who were genotyped, roughly 81% belonged to the Caucasian-associated ancestry cluster. Study-wide results and caveats: TCR beta V segments were, for the most part, productive about 87% or about 30% of the time in an earlier analysis. A later analysis appeared to link common viral pathogens to several of the most significant clusters.

Concerning this clone itself: As yet, its antigen is unknown.

PCR primers comprised 60 Vbeta and 13 Jbeta primers. Clones were read by immunoSEQ multiplex PCR, and TCRdb kept only the in-frame ones, dropping some. The data contain 150,000 or so clones, 73% of them seen just once; the ten biggest clones take up 1.6%. CDR1 and CDR2 (germline): SEHNR, FQNEAQ (reference sequence). V shed 5 bases and J 7 bases; nucleotides not matched to a gene: 12. The CDR3 totals 16 residues. Source material: PBMCs. This sequence originates from a young woman in good health and CMV-seronegative. The rearrangement uses TRBV7-9 and TRBJ2-2; 8 nucleotides align to TRBD2. The CDR3 DNA is TGTGCCAGCAGCCAAGCAAAGGGACTAGGCAACGGGGAGCTGTTTTTT. The encoded protein is CASSQAKGLGNGELFF.